This TCR beta chain comes out of a study of cytomegalovirus exposure and HLA in healthy donors. Findings and limits, study-wide: As was reported, the HLA-A and HLA-B alleles of most subjects were accurately predicted from TCR beta sequences. Serostatus for CMV was the only available immune exposure information.

Trimming cost V 3 bases and J 4 bases, with 11 bases left between them. Germline-derived CDR1 and CDR2 are SGDLS and YYNGEE. This CDR3 region has 14 residues. This clone showed up just once. Its antigen remains unidentified. The PCR used 60 Vbeta and 13 Jbeta primers. The assay was immunoSEQ multiplex PCR, and TCRdb's table has in-frame clones only and misses some. The table includes some 190,000 clones, about four fifths detected once. Sequenced: PBMCs. The sequence was collected from a woman in her 30s in good health and CMV-seronegative. The rearrangement links TRBV9 to TRBJ2-1; D is perhaps TRBD2 (6 bases). The CDR3 spells CASSASGLYNEQFF. The CDR3 DNA reads TGTGCCAGCAGCGCGAGCGGGCTATACAATGAGCAGTTCTTC.